This T cell receptor (beta chain) is from a study of shared clonotypes between healthy human individuals. Assay used: immunoSEQ multiplex PCR; TCRdb lists only in-frame clones, some missing. Among about 820,000 clones listed, 85% to 95% were seen once. Germline CDR1 reads SEHNR; CDR2 reads FQNEAQ (reference sequence). V was trimmed by 5 bases and J by 3 bases, leaving 16 bases between them. The CDR3 runs 15 residues. CD45RO-negative CD8 cells positively selected for CCR7 made up the naive population, which excluded terminally differentiated effector memory CD45RA+ cells. V usage is TRBV7-9 and J usage is TRBJ1-2, with D hard to call. The TCR sequence derives from a young man in good health. Sequencing input: naive CD8+ T cells sorted from blood. DNA for the CDR3: TGTGCCAGCAGCCCTGTACTTGGAGGCGACTATGGCTACACCTTC. Translated, it gives CASSPVLGGDYGYTF.